This T cell receptor beta chain was recovered during a study of T cells in Graves' hyperthyroidism and ophthalmopathy (dated by TCRdb to the late 2010s). General notes on the study: Peripheral blood samples were taken at initial diagnosis, before any treatment was given. To identify distinguishing TCR V-J signatures, a discovery cohort of about 95 patients was used, comprising some 45 with Graves' ophthalmopathy and approximately 57 with stable Graves' hyperthyroidism. Prospective prediction of ophthalmopathy was tested in an independent validation cohort consisting of 18 to 20 hyperthyroidism patients and around 16 patients who later progressed to ophthalmopathy. The roughly 94 discovery patients were randomly divided into training and test sets at a 7:3 ratio. The study also compared thyroid tissue and blood T-cell repertoires from roughly six Graves' hyperthyroidism patients. Following sampling, methimazole starting at 30 mg daily was given to hyperthyroidism patients, and high-dose intravenous methylprednisolone was given to ophthalmopathy patients. The paper describes TCR Vbeta CDR3 sequencing of 140 or so peripheral blood samples, made up of 43 ophthalmopathy patients, around 78 hyperthyroidism patients and 17 progressor patients.

The table lists this clonotype with a few counts. Its specific antigen is unknown. Base qualities are not provided; no much larger clone lies one nucleotide away. Graves' hyperthyroidism was defined as stable when no progression to ophthalmopathy occurred over 18 months of follow-up. Hyperthyroidism patients were newly diagnosed, with disease duration under 2 months, and aged 18 to 65 years. Exclusion was applied to patients with uncontrolled infections, other autoimmune diseases, pregnancy or lactation. Diagnoses were based on clinical symptoms, serum thyroxine and TRAb, thyroid ultrasound and orbital computed tomography. PBMCs were isolated from roughly 10 ml of fresh peripheral blood by Ficoll-Paque density gradient centrifugation. Total RNA was extracted using Trizol reagent, and RNA quality was assessed on an Agilent 2100 Bioanalyzer. What the work shows at the level of the full study, not this receptor alone: In validation, the model predicted progression to ophthalmopathy a median of around 6.5 months before onset, with about 70% sensitivity and nearly 75% specificity. No statistical method was used to set the sample size in advance, and investigators knew the group allocation. Most expanded thyroid clonotypes (frequency above 0.001) were also found in blood, which suggests that blood repertoires may mirror thyroid immune responses. A 13 V-J signature model separated ophthalmopathy from stable hyperthyroidism, with around 90% sensitivity and roughly 81% specificity in cross-validation and 80%/75% in testing.

Amplification of TCR beta CDR3 regions was carried out from RNA transcripts. For the first round of RT-PCR on the TCR CDR3, the HTBI primer set was used together with the Qiagen OneStep RT-PCR kit. Libraries were constructed in a second round of multiplex PCR, after which size selection and purification were performed. Libraries were sequenced paired-end with 100 bp reads on an Illumina HiSeq2000. The study's processing was this. SOAPnuke was used to process the raw data, with reads discarded if the reads contained adapters or uncalled bases, had a mean Phred below 15, or lacked an exact constant-primer or identifier match. COPE v1.2.5 was used to merge high-quality paired reads, and clonotypes were defined as unique nucleotide sequences. MiTCR v1.1 was used to align the clonotypes against IMGT TRBV, TRBD and TRBJ reference segments. The analysis included only V-J combinations with a frequency above 0.0001, which together covered over 98% of the repertoires. The TCS score was defined as F50 (clonal expansion) divided by E x V (chaos), with BLOSUM62-based TCRdist calculated between CDR3 peptides within each V-J. Welch's t-statistics and random forest reduced 500 to 550 V-J features to roughly 13, which were used in a naive Bayes classifier (R e1071). TCRdb redid the processing of the public reads, applying fastp at Q25 and MiXCR, and retained in-frame beta chains. A single entry per CDR3 protein holds the most common genes and DNA from its merged rows. TCRdb's processing, not the authors' own work, is the source of the V and J calls. Recorded for this sample are 300,000 to 400,000 distinct CDR3 sequences; about 18% of them occurred a single time. Of the sample, about 49% falls within the top ten clones.

The germline V gene (reference sequence) provides CDR1 SEHNR and CDR2 FQNEAQ. The CDR3 runs 11 residues from the cysteine to the phenylalanine. Just CDR3 DNA is preserved here, 33 bases in frame from base 1. V is cut by 3 bases and J by 10 bases, and the space between the germline ends is 7 bases. This TCR was sampled from a woman aged 50 to 60 with Graves' hyperthyroidism. The chain employs TRBV7-9 and TRBJ2-1; the D gene cannot be named for sure. Sequencing input: blood. Read as DNA, the sequence is TGTGCCAGCAGCTTTGGCGAGGAGCAGTTCTTC. Its amino acids are CASSFGEEQFF. Reference TRBV7-9 and TRBJ2-1 genes cover what lies past the CDR3, so the full variable domain is DTGVSQNPRHKITKRGQNVTFRCDPISEHNRLYWYRQTLGQGPEFLTYFQNEAQLEKSRLLSDRFSAERPKGSFSTLEIQRTEQGDSAMYLCASSFGEEQFFGPGTRLTVL.